The 2 T cell receptor beta chains reported below all come from one sample, sequenced in a study of cytomegalovirus exposure and HLA in healthy donors. PCR primers comprised 60 Vbeta and 13 Jbeta primers. Here immunoSEQ multiplex PCR was the method, and the copy in TCRdb shows in-frame clones only, minus some. This table holds 170,000 or so clones, 75% to 90% found once. Material for sequencing was PBMCs. These receptor sequences come from a man under 40 in good health and CMV-seropositive.

The chain is built from TRBV12-2 and TRBJ1-2; the table calls TRBD1, which could not be checked here. TRBV12-2 is a pseudogene segment. The CDR3 has 15 amino acids. CDR3 protein: CASRLDTGATFGYTF. The CDR3 DNA is TGTGCAAGTCGCTTAGACACAGGGGCCACATTCGGCTACACCTTC.

The CDR3 here is CASSETRGKLFF. For the CDR3, the DNA is TGTGCCAGCAGTGAAACTCGGGGGAAACTGTTTTTT. This rearrangement joins TRBV25-1 to TRBJ1-4; tentative D call: TRBD1 (5 bases). Germline assignment: CDR1 MGHDK and CDR2 SYGVNS. The CDR3 is 12 residues long. Trimming removed 2 bases at V and 11 bases at J, with 9 bases between.